Shown below are 27 T cell receptor beta chains from a single sample sequenced in a study of type 1 regulatory T cells (dated by TCRdb to 2020 to 2022). The sequencing machine was an Illumina MiSeq. The raw public data were reprocessed by TCRdb itself: fastp quality trimming at Q25, MiXCR clonotype calling, in-frame beta chains only. Rows merge per CDR3 protein into single entries with the most common DNA and genes. The table for this sample lists approximately 100,000 distinct CDR3 sequences; roughly 31% of them were counted only once. Of the sample, 2% to 2.5% is held by the ten largest clones. Sequenced sample: CD4+ T cells, either the whole sample or a sorted fraction (not recorded which). These TCRs come from a human donor in good health.

The chain is built from TRBV28 and TRBJ1-4, with no clear D. The CDR3 runs 12 residues. From germline, CDR1 is MDHEN and CDR2 SYDVKM. Trimming stripped 5 bases from V and 7 bases from J, with 8 bases between. The DNA for the CDR3 is TGTGCCAGCAGTCTCCAAACTGAAAAACTGTTTTTT. It codes for CASSLQTEKLFF.

This chain connects TRBV27 to TRBJ2-4, with D perhaps given as TRBD1 or TRBD2 (5 bases each). The CDR3 is 14 residues long. Trimming removed 3 bases from V and 1 base from J, with 7 bases in between. Germline CDR1 MNHEY, CDR2 SMNVEV (reference sequence). The DNA of the CDR3 is TGTGCCAGCAGTTTGGGGGTTGCCAAAAACATTCAGTACTTC. Translation: CASSLGVAKNIQYF.

This rearrangement joins TRBV5-1 to TRBJ2-6; 8 nucleotides match TRBD1. CDR3 length equals 12 residues. J was trimmed by 19 bases and V by 4 bases; bases with no gene match: 10. CDR1 and CDR2 from the germline V gene are SGHRS and YFSETQ. CDR3 bases: TGCGCCAGCAGCGAGGACAGGGCCTCCACCACTTTC. Its protein product is CASSEDRASTTF.

V gene TRBV4-1 combines with J gene TRBJ2-3, with 7 bases identical to TRBD2. Trimming cost V 2 bases and J 6 bases; bases outside gene matches: 8. Germline loops: CDR1 MGHRA, CDR2 YSYEKL. The CDR3 runs 15 residues. The CDR3 nucleotides read TGCGCCAGCAGCCAATACGAGGGAGGGCTGGATACGCAGTATTTT. It yields the protein CASSQYEGGLDTQYF.

The rearrangement uses TRBV29-1 and TRBJ2-7; D perhaps matches TRBD1 (6 bases). V dropped 7 bases and J dropped 2 bases, with 15 bases sitting between them. CDR3 size: 13 residues. Germline values: CDR1 SQVTM, CDR2 ANQGSEA. CDR3: CSATRDTAYEQYF. CDR3 nucleotide sequence: TGCAGCGCCACCCGGGACACAGCCTACGAGCAGTACTTC.

The CDR3: CASSLVVVPNSPLHF. For the CDR3, the DNA is TGTGCCAGCAGCTTAGTTGTCGTCCCTAATTCACCCCTCCACTTT. The rearrangement uses TRBV7-8 and TRBJ1-6; unclear D gene. Trimming shortened V by 1 base and J by 6 bases, and 10 bases separated the two germline ends. The germline CDR1 and CDR2 sequences are SGHVS and FQNEAQ. The length of the CDR3 is 15 residues.

For this clonotype: A much larger clone differs by one base, so this may be a read error. The gene calls are TRBV5-4 and TRBJ2-5; D is undetermined. The CDR3 totals 13 residues. Germline V gives CDR1 SGHNT, CDR2 YYREEE (reference sequence). Trimming pared 6 bases from V and 5 bases from J, leaving 14 bases between. This chain's CDR3 is CASNPAGRETQYF. The CDR3 DNA follows: TGTGCCAGCAACCCCGCCGGACGGGAGACCCAGTACTTC. The full variable domain, with the rest looked up from reference TRBV5-4 and TRBJ2-5, is ETGVTQSPTHLIKTRGQQVTLRCSSQSGHNTVSWYQQALGQGPQFIFQYYREEENGRGNFPPRFSGLQFPNYSSELNVNALELDDSALYLCASNPAGRETQYFGPGTRLLVL.

The CDR3 sequence is CAISESIGPGYTF. The CDR3 nucleotides are TGTGCCATCAGTGAGTCGATAGGTCCGGGCTACACCTTC. The gene calls are TRBV10-3 and TRBJ1-2, with no clear D. The germline V and J ends were trimmed by 0 bases and 8 bases, with 10 bases remaining between them. Germline V gene data show CDR1 as ENHRY and CDR2 as SYGVKD. The CDR3 runs to 13 residues.

This sequence joins TRBV20-1 and TRBJ2-1, with 7 bases lining up with TRBD1. The junction had 9 bases not matched to a gene; V was cut back by 2 bases and J by 5 bases. Germline V CDR1 and CDR2: DFQATT, SNEGSKA (reference sequence). CDR3 length: 15 amino acids. In nucleotides, the CDR3 is TGCAGTGCTAGAAATCCGGACAGGTCGGACAATGAGCAGTTCTTC. This encodes CSARNPDRSDNEQFF.

The chain is built from TRBV29-1 and TRBJ2-7; 11 bases align to TRBD2. Germline CDR1 is SQVTM and CDR2 is ANQGSEA. The CDR3 runs 14 residues. Trimming at V came to 6 bases and at J to 3 bases, leaving 7 bases not matched to a gene. This CDR3 reads CSVVTTSGNYEQYF. CDR3 DNA: TGCAGCGTCGTCACGACTAGCGGGAACTACGAGCAGTACTTC.

This clonotype was recorded once. The CDR3 ends on some other residue instead of the conserved phenylalanine or tryptophan, so this is likely a read error. The chain employs TRBV19 and TRBJ1-1, with D unresolved. Germline V gives CDR1 LNHDA, CDR2 SQIVND (reference sequence). The CDR3 runs to 13 residues. The V end lost 5 bases, the J end lost 4 bases, and 11 bases lay between the germline ends. CDR3 protein: CASSGQIGTEAFS. The CDR3 region has the DNA TGTGCCAGTAGTGGTCAGATCGGCACTGAAGCTTTCTCT.

This clonotype has only a few counts. The V call is TRBV30, the J call TRBJ1-6, with D maybe TRBD1 (5 bases). With 5 bases removed from V and 9 bases from J, the gap between germline ends came to 11 bases. This CDR3 comprises 12 residues. In germline, CDR1 is GTSNPN, CDR2 SVGIG (reference sequence). The CDR3 here is CAWGGELSPLHF. The CDR3 DNA sequence: TGTGCCTGGGGGGGGGAACTTTCACCCCTCCACTTT.

This clonotype was picked up one time. The CDR3 here is CASSELRGSYNEQFF. CDR3 DNA: TGTGCCAGCAGTGAACTGAGGGGGTCCTACAATGAGCAGTTCTTC. The chain couples TRBV2 to TRBJ2-1; D is perhaps TRBD1 (6 bases). The V end was cut by 2 bases, the J end by 1 base, with 9 bases between. This CDR3 spans 15 amino acids. The germline CDR1 and CDR2 sequences are SNHLY and FYNNEI.

This clonotype has a handful of counts. The chain has TRBV10-3 and TRBJ1-1, with a weak D call TRBD1 (5 bases). The CDR3 spans 14 residues. From germline, CDR1 is ENHRY and CDR2 SYGVKD. Trimming took off 0 bases at V and 4 bases at J, with 9 bases between the two ends. The CDR3 spells CAISESGRITEAFF. CDR3 in DNA: TGTGCCATCAGTGAGTCGGGGCGGATCACTGAAGCTTTCTTT.

In this sample, this clonotype turned up a few times. V is TRBV7-7 and J is TRBJ1-3; D perhaps matches TRBD1 (5 bases). V was pared by 5 bases and J by 0 bases, with 14 bases between. CDR1 is SSHAT, CDR2 FNYEAQ, per germline (reference sequence). The CDR3 runs 16 residues. The CDR3 DNA follows: TGTGCCAGCAGCGGTGGGGCCCCGGCCTCTGGAAACACCATATATTTT. Translating gives CASSGGAPASGNTIYF.

The table lists this clonotype with a few counts. The chain uses TRBV28 and TRBJ2-7; 7 bases map to TRBD1. The germline V gene has CDR1 MDHEN and CDR2 SYDVKM. V shed 5 bases, J shed 2 bases, and the junction held 6 bases outside the gene matches. This CDR3 has 14 amino acids. Written as DNA, the CDR3 is TGTGCCAGCAGTCGGGACAGTGTAACCTACGAGCAGTACTTC. It yields the protein CASSRDSVTYEQYF.

This clonotype was recorded at least ten times. The J gene is TRBJ2-2, the V gene TRBV10-1, with D unresolved. The CDR3 spans 13 residues. Germline assignment: CDR1 WNHNN and CDR2 SYGVQD (reference sequence). The V end was cut by 2 bases, the J end by 4 bases, with 5 bases between. The CDR3 region is CASSEGLTGELFF. CDR3 in DNA: TGCGCCAGCAGTGAGGGCCTCACCGGGGAGCTGTTTTTT.

The V call is TRBV19, the J call TRBJ1-2, with D possibly TRBD1 on 5 matching bases. Germline-derived CDR1 and CDR2 are LNHDA and SQIVND (reference sequence). The CDR3 runs to 12 residues. Trimming took 6 bases from V and 2 from J, leaving 7 bases between them. CDR3 sequence reads: CASRQANYGYTF. CDR3 DNA sequence: TGTGCCAGTAGACAGGCAAACTATGGCTACACCTTC.

The chain is built from TRBV29-1 and TRBJ1-1; tentatively, D is TRBD1 (5 bases). V was trimmed by 5 bases and J by 1 base, leaving 11 bases between them. The length of the CDR3 is 13 residues. Germline CDR1 SQVTM, CDR2 ANQGSEA. Here the CDR3 reads CSVRTTENTEAFF. CDR3 DNA: TGCAGCGTTAGAACGACAGAGAACACTGAAGCTTTCTTT. Full variable domain (outside the CDR3, taken from reference TRBV29-1 and TRBJ1-1): SAVISQKPSRDICQRGTSLTIQCQVDSQVTMMFWYRQQPGQSLTLIATANQGSEATYESGFVIDKFPISRPNLTFSTLTVSNMSPEDSSIYLCSVRTTENTEAFFGQGTRLTVV.

The V gene is TRBV4-3, the J gene TRBJ2-4; weak D call: TRBD2 (6 bases). CDR3 length: 14 residues. The V end was cut by 0 bases, the J end by 7 bases, with 10 bases between. The germline V gene has CDR1 LGHNA and CDR2 YSLEER. The CDR3 bases are TGCGCCAGCAGCCAAGACCTAGCGCCCAACATTCAGTACTTC. It encodes CASSQDLAPNIQYF.

The chain uses TRBV3-1 and TRBJ2-1, with 11 positions matching TRBD2. The germline V gene has CDR1 LGHDT and CDR2 YNNKEL (reference sequence). J was trimmed by 8 bases and V by 0 bases; bases with no gene match: 3. The CDR3 loop spans 15 amino acids. CDR3 amino acids: CASSQDVTSGDEQFF. CDR3 in DNA: TGTGCCAGCAGCCAAGACGTGACTAGCGGGGATGAGCAGTTCTTC.

The chain joins TRBV25-1 to TRBJ1-1; unclear D gene. Deletions cut 4 bases from V and 5 bases from J, with 17 bases between. CDR1 and CDR2 (germline): MGHDK, SYGVNS. This CDR3 is built from 15 residues. In DNA form, the CDR3 reads TGTGCCAGCAGTGTCTTCCTGCGGGAGGGTACTGAAGCTTTCTTT. Amino acid sequence: CASSVFLREGTEAFF.

This clonotype appeared a few times. The CDR3 loop is CASSQDSGASGIQETQYF. CDR3 nucleotides: TGTGCCAGCAGCCAAGATTCGGGGGCTAGCGGGATACAAGAGACCCAGTACTTC. This sequence joins TRBV3-1 and TRBJ2-5, with TRBD2 matching 9 bases. Germline CDR1 LGHDT, CDR2 YNNKEL (reference sequence). This CDR3 is built from 18 residues. The J segment lost 2 bases and the V segment lost 0 bases, leaving 10 bases of the junction unmatched.

As for this clonotype: At one boundary the junction diverges from the germline segment, which might be a read error. The J gene is TRBJ2-1, the V gene TRBV3-1; D call uncertain. Germline V CDR1 and CDR2: LGHDT, YNNKEL (reference sequence). The CDR3 has 15 residues. Here the CDR3 DNA reads TGTGCTAGCAGACAAGGTCGGGTTTCCTACAATGAGCAGTTCTTC. Protein sequence: CASRQGRVSYNEQFF.

In this sample, this clonotype turned up once. This chain uses TRBV3-1 with TRBJ2-1; D may match TRBD1 or TRBD2 (5 bases each). Trimming took 0 bases from V and 4 from J, leaving 13 bases between them. This CDR3 is 16 amino acids long. Germline V CDR1 and CDR2: LGHDT, YNNKEL (reference sequence). This chain's CDR3 is CASSQDGGSRYNEQFF. The CDR3 DNA sequence: TGTGCCAGCAGCCAAGATGGGGGATCCAGGTACAATGAGCAGTTCTTC.

CDR3 sequence: CSAREQGPSGNSPLHF. The CDR3 nucleotides read TGCAGTGCTAGAGAGCAGGGTCCGTCGGGAAACTCACCCCTCCACTTT. This chain joins TRBV20-1 and TRBJ1-6, with D tentatively TRBD1 (5 bases). Looked up from germline, CDR1 is DFQATT and CDR2 is SNEGSKA (reference sequence). V was cut by 0 bases and J by 10 bases, with 19 bases left in between. This CDR3 comprises 16 residues.

The CDR3 region is CASTTWGDDEQFF. The CDR3 DNA sequence: TGTGCCAGCACCACCTGGGGAGACGATGAGCAGTTCTTC. The chain uses TRBV21-1 and TRBJ2-1; the D segment call TRBD2 is taken from the table without a DNA check. TRBV21-1 is a pseudogene segment. This CDR3 has 13 residues.